This is a list of T cell receptor beta chains from one sample in a study of T cell responses to AZD1222 COVID-19 vaccine. TCRdb's table, derived via immunoSEQ multiplex PCR, lists solely in-frame clones and lacks some. The table lists 110,000 or so clones, 88% of them singletons. This sample comprised peripheral blood, obtained 28 days after the second AZD1222 dose. These receptors were collected from an adult who received the AZD1222 COVID-19 vaccine. The CDR3 runs from the conserved cysteine through the conserved F or W. The D gene is left open where the match is weak. A clone size is listed for some rows: how often the clone was seen (once, few, many), or a class if it is expanded.

d_call	j_call	clone_size	v_call	cdr3_aa	cdr3_nt
NA	TRBJ1-6	NA	TRBV3-1/TRBV3-2	CASSSVNGALSPLHF	TGTGCCAGCAGCTCCGTTAATGGGGCTCTCTCACCCCTCCACTTT
NA	TRBJ1-4	once	TRBV4-3	CASSRRFGEETNEKLFF	TGCGCCAGCAGCCGAAGGTTCGGGGAGGAAACTAATGAAAAACTGTTTTTT
NA	TRBJ2-7	NA	TRBV3-1/TRBV3-2	CASSQEGVYEQYF	TGTGCCAGCAGCCAAGAAGGGGTGTACGAGCAGTACTTC
NA	TRBJ2-7	NA	TRBV12-3/TRBV12-4	CASTPDTLYEQYF	TGTGCCAGCACGCCTGATACCCTCTACGAGCAGTACTTC
NA	TRBJ1-1	NA	TRBV28	CASSLSRGLMNTEAFF	TGTGCCAGCAGTTTAAGCAGGGGCTTAATGAACACTGAAGCTTTCTTT
TRBD1	TRBJ2-1	NA	TRBV2	CASTWTGNEQFF	TGTGCCAGCACTTGGACAGGCAATGAGCAGTTCTTC
NA	TRBJ2-7	NA	TRBV25-1	CASSFYEQYF	TGTGCCAGCAGTTTCTACGAGCAGTACTTC
NA	TRBJ2-7	NA	TRBV27	CASSLNHEQYF	TGTGCCAGCAGTTTAAACCACGAGCAGTACTTC
TRBD1	TRBJ1-4	NA	TRBV5-5	CASSVSPGTVGEKLFF	TGTGCCAGCAGCGTCTCCCCCGGGACAGTAGGTGAAAAACTGTTTTTT
NA	TRBJ1-2	NA	TRBV13	CASSRGRFNYGYTF	TGTGCCAGCAGCCGCGGTCGCTTTAACTATGGCTACACCTTC
NA	TRBJ2-5	once	TRBV7-9	CASSHRQAYQETQYF	TGTGCCAGCAGCCATCGACAGGCGTACCAAGAGACCCAGTACTTC
TRBD1	TRBJ2-2	NA	TRBV10-2	CASSERTGNTGELFF	TGCGCCAGCAGTGAAAGGACAGGGAACACCGGGGAGCTGTTTTTT
NA	TRBJ1-2	NA	TRBV14	CASSREGSSYTF	TGTGCCAGCAGCCGCGAAGGGTCCAGCTACACCTTC
NA	TRBJ2-5	NA	TRBV5-1	CASSLGGSLTGQETQYF	TGCGCCAGCAGCTTAGGCGGTTCCTTAACTGGCCAAGAGACCCAGTACTTC
NA	TRBJ1-1	NA	TRBV19	CASSISGPTEAFF	TGTGCCAGTAGTATTTCGGGGCCCACTGAAGCTTTCTTT
NA	TRBJ1-2	once	TRBV27	CASSQFTWGYGYTF	TGTGCCAGCAGCCAATTTACATGGGGCTATGGCTACACCTTC
NA	TRBJ2-7	NA	TRBV14	CASSQDGSTYEQYF	TGTGCCAGCAGCCAGGACGGATCTACCTACGAGCAGTACTTC
TRBD1	TRBJ1-3	NA	TRBV19	CASTLLDRYSGNTIYF	TGTGCCAGTACCCTTTTGGACAGGTACTCTGGAAACACCATATATTTT
NA	TRBJ2-3	NA	TRBV5-6	CASSLLQGSTDTQYF	TGTGCCAGCAGCTTATTACAGGGCAGCACAGATACGCAGTATTTT
NA	TRBJ1-2	NA	TRBV29-1	CSVEDHRGAYGYTF	TGCAGCGTTGAAGATCATAGGGGTGCCTATGGCTACACCTTC
TRBD1	TRBJ1-1	NA	TRBV5-1	CASTGQGMGTEAFF	TGCGCCAGCACTGGACAGGGAATGGGCACTGAAGCTTTCTTT
TRBD2	TRBJ2-1	NA	TRBV18	CASSPRLSGDNEQFF	TGTGCCAGCTCACCTCGACTAAGCGGGGACAATGAGCAGTTCTTC
NA	TRBJ2-7	NA	TRBV10-1	CASSGLKFYEQYF	TGCGCCAGCAGTGGCCTGAAGTTCTACGAGCAGTACTTC
NA	TRBJ2-2	NA	TRBV6-5	CASSYSFGRGSGELFF	TGTGCCAGCAGTTACTCGTTTGGCAGGGGCTCGGGGGAGCTGTTTTTT
NA	TRBJ2-2	NA	TRBV6-5	CASSYAPTGELFF	TGTGCCAGCAGTTACGCCCCCACCGGGGAGCTGTTTTTT
NA	TRBJ1-6	NA	TRBV5-6	CASSHSGGSPNSPLHF	TGTGCCAGCAGCCACTCTGGAGGGAGTCCTAATTCACCCCTCCACTTT
NA	TRBJ2-4	NA	TRBV19	CASSIETFPQGRDIQYF	TGTGCCAGTAGTATAGAAACATTTCCGCAGGGAAGGGACATTCAGTACTTC
TRBD1	TRBJ2-1	NA	TRBV18	CASSLGQGLYNEQFF	TGTGCCAGCTCACTGGGACAGGGCCTCTACAATGAGCAGTTCTTC
TRBD2	TRBJ2-1	NA	TRBV6-2/TRBV6-3	CASSYSLAARNEQFF	TGTGCCAGCAGTTACTCGCTAGCGGCAAGGAATGAGCAGTTCTTC
NA	TRBJ2-4	NA	TRBV5-1	CASSDPPAKNIQYF	TGCGCCAGCAGCGACCCTCCGGCCAAAAACATTCAGTACTTC
NA	TRBJ1-6	NA	TRBV4-1	CASSQVLDSPLHF	TGCGCCAGCAGCCAAGTTCTGGATTCACCCCTCCACTTT
NA	TRBJ1-1	NA	TRBV25-1	CASSTLREGLDTEAFF	TGTGCCAGCAGTACCCTCCGGGAGGGACTGGACACTGAAGCTTTCTTT
NA	TRBJ2-5	NA	TRBV29-1	CSARTETQYF	TGCAGCGCTCGGACGGAGACCCAGTACTTC
NA	TRBJ2-1	NA	TRBV28	CASSFISGNKEQFF	TGTGCCAGCAGTTTTATTTCGGGAAACAAGGAGCAGTTCTTC
TRBD2	TRBJ2-5	NA	TRBV7-9	CASSLSPTSGGAETQYF	TGTGCCAGCAGCTTATCTCCGACTAGCGGGGGGGCAGAGACCCAGTACTTC
TRBD1	TRBJ2-3	NA	TRBV5-1	CASSPDRPSTDTQYF	TGCGCCAGCAGCCCGGACAGGCCGAGCACAGATACGCAGTATTTT